The 5 T cell receptor beta chains below all came from one sample that was sequenced in a study of CD8 T cells in ankylosing spondylitis. TCRdb used MiXCR to reprocess the 5' RACE reads, holding one entry per CDR3 protein. Seen here are 200,000 to 250,000 distinct CDR3 sequences, around 24% observed once, and the top ten hold more than 6.5%. The sequencing sample was made of blood, either unsorted or a sorted T cell fraction (not recorded which). The receptors here all came from a male donor with ankylosing spondylitis or in good health (not recorded which).

In this sample, this clonotype turned up many times. The V gene is TRBV4-1, the J gene TRBJ2-1; 10 bases line up with TRBD2. Germline-derived CDR1 and CDR2 are MGHRA and YSYEKL. The CDR3 runs to 18 residues. The V gene end was trimmed by 0 bases and the J gene end by 0 bases; junction bases not matched to a gene: 5. The CDR3 bases are TGCGCCAGCAGCCAAGATCCTAGCGGGAGTTCCTCCTACAATGAGCAGTTCTTC. Amino acids: CASSQDPSGSSSYNEQFF.

This rearrangement joins TRBV5-1 to TRBJ2-3; possible D gene TRBD2, 5 bases. Germline V gene data show CDR1 as SGHRS and CDR2 as YFSETQ. V was shortened by 4 bases and J by 2 bases, with 11 bases between the two germline ends. The CDR3 contains 14 residues. CDR3 nucleotide sequence: TGCGCCAGCAGCCTCGGGGAGTTCACAGATACGCAGTATTTT. Residues: CASSLGEFTDTQYF.

CDR3 residues: CSARLAGLAEGAQYF. In DNA, the CDR3 is TGCAGTGCTAGACTAGCGGGACTAGCGGAAGGAGCCCAGTACTTC. V usage is TRBV20-1 and J usage is TRBJ2-5; TRBD2 matches at 11 bases. CDR1 and CDR2 (germline): DFQATT, SNEGSKA (reference sequence). The CDR3 runs 15 residues. The J segment lost 9 bases and the V segment lost 2 bases, leaving 11 bases of the junction unmatched.

This clonotype was found many times. This chain joins TRBV5-1 and TRBJ2-5; no reliable D call. The CDR3 spans 13 residues. The germline V gene encodes CDR1 SGHRS and CDR2 YFSETQ. The V gene lost 4 bases and the J gene lost 1 base, with 8 bases spanning the gap. CDR3 DNA: TGCGCCAGCAGCCGTTTCCTCCAAGAGACCCAGTACTTC. As protein: CASSRFLQETQYF.

Many counts were recorded for this clonotype. V and J are TRBV7-2 and TRBJ1-2; tentatively, D is TRBD1 (5 bases). The ends were cut back, 3 bases at V and 7 bases at J, with 12 bases in the middle. The germline V gene has CDR1 SGHTA and CDR2 FQGNSA. The CDR3 consists of 13 residues. CDR3 sequence (DNA): TGTGCCAGCAGCTTTCCGGGGACGGCTGGCTACACCTTC. Translating gives CASSFPGTAGYTF.